This TCR beta chain came from a study of T cells in Graves' hyperthyroidism and ophthalmopathy. The study, taken as a whole, reports: Also found in blood were most expanded thyroid clonotypes above 0.001.

Amplification of TCR beta CDR3 regions was performed using RNA transcripts as template. The TCR CDR3 first-round RT-PCR relied on the HTBI primer set. TCRdb redid the calling of the multiplex PCR reads with MiXCR, one entry per CDR3 protein. The table lists fewer than 800,000 distinct CDR3 sequences, less than 20% of them singletons, with over 7.5% in the top ten. The sample holds a few counts of this clonotype. Its target is unknown. Calling Graves' hyperthyroidism stable meant ophthalmopathy did not progress within 18 months. PBMCs were obtained from approximately 10 ml fresh peripheral blood. V was pared by 1 base and J by 5 bases, with 11 bases between. This CDR3 contains 14 residues. CDR1 is SEHNR and CDR2 is FQNEAQ in the germline V gene (reference sequence).

The origin of this receptor is a man aged 18 to 30 with Graves' hyperthyroidism. The sequencing input was blood. The V gene is TRBV7-9, the J gene TRBJ1-1, with D unclear. CDR3 sequence reads: CASSLVSHDTEAFF. CDR3 DNA: TGTGCCAGCAGCTTAGTATCACACGATACTGAAGCTTTCTTT.